The rows below give T cell receptor beta chains drawn from one sample of a study of blood T cell repertoires in COVID-19. The repertoire was sequenced with immunoSEQ multiplex PCR; TCRdb's copy has only in-frame clones and lacks some. Seen here are more than 200,000 clones, around 85% observed once, and the top ten hold around 8.9%. Sample: peripheral blood. Every receptor here comes from an elderly man with acute or convalescent COVID-19. The CDR3 runs from the conserved cysteine through the conserved F or W. D genes are given only for firm matches. Clone size is not always given. Where it is, it says once, few, many or a class for expanded clones.

d_gene	v_gene	j_gene	abundance	CDR3nt	CDR3aa
-	TRBV7-9	TRBJ1-4	-	TGTGCCAGCAGCTCGGACAGAACGAAGAGGGTAACTAATGAAAAACTGTTTTTT	CASSSDRTKRVTNEKLFF
TRBD1	TRBV18	TRBJ1-5	-	TGTGCCAGCTCACGCGGGACAGGATCTAATCAGCCCCAGCATTTT	CASSRGTGSNQPQHF
-	TRBV19	TRBJ1-5	-	TGTGCCAGTAGTATAGGGCAGCGCGGTCAGCCCCAGCATTTT	CASSIGQRGQPQHF
TRBD1	TRBV5-1	TRBJ2-3	-	TGCGCCAGCAGCTTGGTAGGACAGGGGAGCACAGATACGCAGTATTTT	CASSLVGQGSTDTQYF
TRBD1	TRBV27	TRBJ2-1	-	TGTGCCAGCAGTCTAGGGGACAGGTACAATGAGCAGTTCTTC	CASSLGDRYNEQFF
TRBD1	TRBV19	TRBJ1-2	-	TGTGCCAGTACCCGGGACAGGGTAGATGGGAATGGCTACACCTTC	CASTRDRVDGNGYTF
TRBD1	TRBV6-5	TRBJ2-1	-	TGTGCCAGCAGTTACTCTGGGGACAGCTACAATGAGCAGTTCTTC	CASSYSGDSYNEQFF
-	TRBV21-1	TRBJ2-7	-	TGTGCCAGCAGCGAAAGTGGGAGCTGGGACAGGGGGGCGTCCTACGAGCAGTACTTC	CASSESGSWDRGASYEQYF
-	TRBV19	TRBJ1-2	few	TGTGCCAGTAGTATGACGGGTCCTAACTATGGCTACACCTTC	CASSMTGPNYGYTF
TRBD2	TRBV3-1/TRBV3-2	TRBJ2-7	-	TGTGCCAGCAGCCTCGTAGCGGGTGGAGGCTACGAGCAGTACTTC	CASSLVAGGGYEQYF
TRBD1	TRBV7-9	TRBJ1-4	-	TGTGCCAGCAGCTTTCCGGGACAGGGGGGGAAACTGTTTTTT	CASSFPGQGGKLFF
TRBD2	TRBV3-1/TRBV3-2	TRBJ2-2	-	TGTGCCAGCAGCCTGTTAGCGGGAGGGCCTCTAAGGGAGCTGTTTTTT	CASSLLAGGPLRELFF
TRBD1	TRBV15	TRBJ2-1	-	TGTGCCACCAGCACCCTCGTTAGGGCAGGGGGCGGGAATGAGCAGTTCTTC	CATSTLVRAGGGNEQFF
TRBD1	TRBV7-2	TRBJ1-2	-	TGTGCCAGCAGCCTCGAAGGAGGACAGGGGGCCTATGGCTACACCTTC	CASSLEGGQGAYGYTF
-	TRBV12-3/TRBV12-4	TRBJ2-7	-	TGTGCCAGCAGTTACGTGGGTCCGCGGGAGCAGTACTTC	CASSYVGPREQYF
-	TRBV6-5	TRBJ2-1	-	TGTGCCAGCAGGACTAGGCGGAGCTCCTACAATGAGCAGTTCTTC	CASRTRRSSYNEQFF
-	TRBV19	TRBJ1-1	-	TGTGCCAGTAGTATCAGTAATATGAACACTGAAGCTTTCTTT	CASSISNMNTEAFF
TRBD1	TRBV2	TRBJ1-5	once	TGTGCCAGCAATGCAGGGGGTGGAGGAAATCAGCCCCAGCATTTT	CASNAGGGGNQPQHF
-	TRBV14	TRBJ2-1	-	TGTGCCAGCAGCTCCGGGACATACATCAATGAGCAGTTCTTC	CASSSGTYINEQFF
TRBD1	TRBV27	TRBJ2-3	-	TGTGCCAGCAGTTTATCCGGTGGGACAGCCCAAAGGACGCAGTATTTT	CASSLSGGTAQRTQYF
TRBD2	TRBV28	TRBJ2-3	-	TGTGCCAGCAGTTTCGGGCTAGCGGGGGGGCTTCCCACAGATACGCAGTATTTT	CASSFGLAGGLPTDTQYF
TRBD2	TRBV7-9	TRBJ2-1	few	TGTGCCAGCAGCGTGAGCCTAGCGGGGCCCAATGAGCAGTTCTTC	CASSVSLAGPNEQFF
TRBD1	TRBV7-9	TRBJ1-4	-	TGTGCCAGCAGCCCCTACTCTGGACAGGGGCGGGATGAAAAACTGTTTTTT	CASSPYSGQGRDEKLFF
-	TRBV7-9	TRBJ1-6	-	TGTGCCAGCAGCCGGGCACAGGGCTCCTATAATTCACCCCTCCACTTT	CASSRAQGSYNSPLHF
-	TRBV6-5	TRBJ2-7	few	TGTGCCAGCAGTTACTCGAGATACTACGAGCAGTACTTC	CASSYSRYYEQYF
TRBD2	TRBV5-6	TRBJ2-2	-	TGTGCCAGCAGCTTGGCCGGGACTAGCGGGAGGGCCCCCACCGGGGAGCTGTTTTTT	CASSLAGTSGRAPTGELFF
TRBD1	TRBV27	TRBJ2-1	-	TGTGCCAGCAGTCAAGTCCCGGGACAGGGGTGGCAGTTCTTC	CASSQVPGQGWQFF
TRBD1	TRBV30	TRBJ1-5	-	TGTGCCTGGAGTCGCGGGACAGGGGGTCAGCCCCAGCATTTT	CAWSRGTGGQPQHF
TRBD2	TRBV5-1	TRBJ2-5	-	TGCGCCAGCAGCTTGGCACGAGCGGGAAGTGGAGAGACCCAGTACTTC	CASSLARAGSGETQYF
-	TRBV28	TRBJ1-4	-	TGTGCCAGCATCCGGGGGGACACCCCCTCGGAAAAACTGTTTTTT	CASIRGDTPSEKLFF
TRBD1	TRBV18	TRBJ2-4	-	TGTGCCAGCTCACCGGCAAGACAGGGGCGGAACATTCAGTACTTC	CASSPARQGRNIQYF
-	TRBV12-5	TRBJ2-7	few	TGTGCTAGTGGTTTAGGAGATTACGAGCAGTACTTC	CASGLGDYEQYF
TRBD1	TRBV5-1	TRBJ1-6	-	TGCGCCAGCAGCTTGGCCGCCAGGGGGAGCTCCTATAATTCACCCCTCCACTTT	CASSLAARGSSYNSPLHF
TRBD2	TRBV7-3	TRBJ2-1	few	TGTGCCAGCAGCTTAACCCCCCCGGGACTAGCGGGAGGGACTATTAGTGAGCAGTTCTTC	CASSLTPPGLAGGTISEQFF
-	TRBV4-2	TRBJ1-1	-	TGTGCCAGCAGCCAAGAGAGAGACATGACTGAAGCTTTCTTT	CASSQERDMTEAFF
-	TRBV3-1/TRBV3-2	TRBJ1-2	-	TGTGCCAGCAGCCAAGGGGGAGGGAACTATGGCTACACCTTC	CASSQGGGNYGYTF
-	TRBV18	TRBJ2-3	-	TGTGCCAGCTCACCGGGACAAGGTCTCACAGATACGCAGTATTTT	CASSPGQGLTDTQYF
TRBD1	TRBV7-2	TRBJ1-3	-	TGTGCCAGCAGCTTAGGACAGGGCAGAAACACCATATATTTT	CASSLGQGRNTIYF
-	TRBV5-5	TRBJ1-2	-	TGTGCCAGCAGCGACCCGGGTTATAACCACTATGGCTACACCTTC	CASSDPGYNHYGYTF
-	TRBV14	TRBJ1-1	-	TGTGCCAGCAGCCAAGACCCCTATGGTCGCCGGTACACTGAAGCTTTCTTT	CASSQDPYGRRYTEAFF
TRBD2	TRBV5-1	TRBJ2-3	-	TGCGCCAGCAGCTCGCGCCCTAGCGGGGGGAAGGCAGATACGCAGTATTTT	CASSSRPSGGKADTQYF
-	TRBV7-8	TRBJ2-1	-	TGTGCCAGCAGCGAAACACGCGTATACAGGGTAGGTAGGGGCAATGAGCAGTTCTTC	CASSETRVYRVGRGNEQFF
TRBD1	TRBV18	TRBJ2-7	-	TGTGCCAGCTCAGATCAGGGACAGGGGGCTGGCGAGCAGTACTTC	CASSDQGQGAGEQYF
TRBD1	TRBV19	TRBJ1-5	-	TGTGCCAGTTCTCCCGGGACAGGGGTGGACAATCAGCCCCAGCATTTT	CASSPGTGVDNQPQHF
TRBD1	TRBV2	TRBJ1-5	few	TGTGCCAGCAGGGGACAGTTCGTAAGCAATCAGCCCCAGCATTTT	CASRGQFVSNQPQHF
TRBD2	TRBV6-5	TRBJ2-1	-	TGTGCCAGCAGACCTAGCGGGGCGTACAATGAGCAGTTCTTC	CASRPSGAYNEQFF
-	TRBV19	TRBJ2-7	-	TGTGCCAGTAGTATAGCCACAAACTCCTACGAGCAGTACTTC	CASSIATNSYEQYF
-	TRBV28	TRBJ1-2	-	TGTGCCACTCAAATAGGGGGAGGGTATGGCTACACCTTC	CATQIGGGYGYTF
TRBD1	TRBV5-1	TRBJ1-4	-	TGCGCCAGCAGCCTGACAGGGGGCGCGGGTAATGAAAAACTGTTTTTT	CASSLTGGAGNEKLFF
-	TRBV19	TRBJ2-2	-	TGTGCCAGTAGTTCGGTAACTAGGAACACCGGGGAGCTGTTTTTT	CASSSVTRNTGELFF
-	TRBV19	TRBJ2-1	few	TGTGCCAGCAAGAAGGACTCCTCTAATGAGCAGTTCTTC	CASKKDSSNEQFF
TRBD1	TRBV7-2	TRBJ1-4	-	TGTGCCAGCAGCTTAACATACAGGGGGCATTCAGGAACTAATGAAAAACTGTTTTTT	CASSLTYRGHSGTNEKLFF
-	TRBV9	TRBJ1-4	few	TGTGCCAGCAGCGCCGCGCCGAGTCAGGGGAAGGGGGCTAATGAAAAACTGTTTTTT	CASSAAPSQGKGANEKLFF
-	TRBV4-1	TRBJ1-5	-	TGCGCCAGCACCCGGGGCCCCTCAGGGGAATCGGGTCAGCCCCAGCATTTT	CASTRGPSGESGQPQHF
-	TRBV29-1	TRBJ1-2	once	TGCAGCACTTACAGGGTACTTCGGGACTATGGCTACACCTTC	CSTYRVLRDYGYTF
TRBD2	TRBV15	TRBJ2-2	-	TGTGCCACCAGCAGAAAAGGACTAGCGGGAGGGCCTGGCACCGGGGAGCTGTTTTTT	CATSRKGLAGGPGTGELFF
-	TRBV18	TRBJ2-3	-	TGTGCCAGCTGTCGAGAGGGAGATACGCAGTATTTT	CASCREGDTQYF
TRBD1	TRBV3-1/TRBV3-2	TRBJ2-7	few	TGTGCCAGCAGCCTTAATGACAGGGTCCCCTACGAGCAGTACTTC	CASSLNDRVPYEQYF
TRBD2	TRBV28	TRBJ2-3	-	TGTGCCAGCAGTTTCCCCGGGGCTAGCGGTAGCACAGATACGCAGTATTTT	CASSFPGASGSTDTQYF
-	TRBV19	TRBJ2-2	-	TGTGCCAGTAGTATTGTGGGGAGAGCGAACACCGGGGAGCTGTTTTTT	CASSIVGRANTGELFF